These 17 T cell receptor beta chains were sequenced from one sample in a study of T cell repertoires in cytomegalovirus infection. Using its own MiXCR run on the reads, TCRdb lists one record per CDR3 protein. The sample shows approximately 34,000 distinct CDR3 sequences, approximately 52% of them seen only once. The antigens for these receptors are not known. Sequences were derived from CD8+ T cells from cultured PBMCs, sampled from culture after CMV antigen stimulation. All receptors come from a human donor in good health (CMV status not recorded). Some clones in this sample may be carry-over from other donors' samples.

The genes are TRBV7-4 and TRBJ2-3, with D hard to call. The CDR3 contains 13 residues. V was cut by 1 base and J by 2 bases, with 4 bases left in between. CDR1 and CDR2 from the germline V gene are SGHVT and SQSDAQ. DNA for the CDR3: TGTGCCAGCAGCTTAGACATCACAGATACGCAGTATTTT. As protein: CASSLDITDTQYF.

The chain links TRBV7-4 to TRBJ1-2; the match to TRBD1 covers 9 bases. V lost 4 bases, J lost 7 bases, and 4 bases stayed unmatched. This CDR3 spans 13 amino acids. CDR1 and CDR2 (germline): SGHVT, SQSDAQ. The chain's CDR3 is CASSSSDRGGYTF. CDR3 nucleotide sequence: TGTGCCAGCAGCTCCTCGGACAGGGGTGGCTACACCTTC.

In this sample, this clonotype turned up a few times. The chain employs TRBV6-2 or TRBV6-3 and TRBJ2-2; a possible D gene is TRBD2 (5 bases). Germline CDR1 MNHEY, CDR2 SVGEGT. The length of the CDR3 is 15 residues. V dropped 5 bases and J dropped 0 bases, with 10 bases sitting between them. The CDR3 is CASSGRSANTGELFF. The CDR3 bases are TGTGCCAGCAGTGGGAGAAGCGCGAACACCGGGGAGCTGTTTTTT.

The CDR3 DNA follows: TGTGCCAGCAGCTTGGGACAGGGTGATCTAGCTTTCTTT. Protein: CASSLGQGDLAFF. The V gene is TRBV12-3 or TRBV12-4, the J gene TRBJ1-1, with 9 nucleotides matching TRBD1. The length of the CDR3 is 13 residues. V trimming: 6 bases; J trimming: 10 bases; junction bases outside the gene matches: 9.

This clonotype was counted only a few times. This chain connects TRBV7-2 to TRBJ1-6; TRBD1 is a possible D gene (5 bases). This CDR3 comprises 15 residues. Germline V gene data show CDR1 as SGHTA and CDR2 as FQGNSA. V lost 1 base and J lost 4, with 8 bases in between. The CDR3 sequence: CASSLVRGYNSPLHF. The CDR3 DNA reads TGTGCCAGCAGCTTAGTGAGGGGTTATAATTCACCCCTCCACTTT.

The chain couples TRBV7-9 to TRBJ2-7, with TRBD2 identical over 8 bases. CDR1 SEHNR and CDR2 FQNEAQ come from the germline V gene (reference sequence). V lost 6 bases, J lost 6 bases, and 13 bases stayed unmatched. The CDR3 contains 15 residues. The CDR3 loop reads CASSPTGTRLGEQYF. CDR3 coding DNA: TGTGCCAGCAGTCCTACCGGGACTAGACTAGGCGAGCAGTACTTC.

This clonotype occurred many times. V usage is TRBV5-6 and J usage is TRBJ2-1; possibly TRBD1 or TRBD2 for D (6 bases each). Trimming removed 0 bases at V and 5 bases at J, with 18 bases between. The CDR3 consists of 17 residues. The V gene's germline CDR1 is SGHDT and CDR2 YYEEEE. CDR3 sequence reads: CASSLEWGAGVDNEQFF. CDR3 nucleotides: TGTGCCAGCAGCTTGGAATGGGGGGCAGGGGTTGACAATGAGCAGTTCTTC. The full variable domain, its missing parts supplied by reference TRBV5-6 and TRBJ2-1, is DAGVTQSPTHLIKTRGQQVTLRCSPKSGHDTVSWYQQALGQGPQFIFQYYEEEERQRGNFPDRFSGHQFPNYSSELNVNALLLGDSALYLCASSLEWGAGVDNEQFFGPGTRLTVL.

The table lists this clonotype with a few counts. CDR3 coding DNA: TGTGCCAGCAGCCAATTCGGGGGAGACACTGAAGCTTTCTTT. The encoded protein is CASSQFGGDTEAFF. This chain uses TRBV7-9 with TRBJ1-1; a possible D gene is TRBD1 (5 bases). V lost 5 bases and J 3 bases, leaving 13 bases between the germline ends. The CDR3 loop spans 14 amino acids. CDR1 is SEHNR, CDR2 FQNEAQ, per germline (reference sequence).

V gene TRBV7-8 combines with J gene TRBJ2-4; 9 bases are shared with TRBD2. Germline-derived CDR1 and CDR2 are SGHVS and FQNEAQ. Trimming removed 4 bases from V and 1 base from J; junction bases left unmatched: 5. The CDR3 loop spans 16 amino acids. The CDR3 DNA is TGTGCCAGCAGCTCCCTAGCGGGGTTGGCCAAAAACATTCAGTACTTC. This sequence encodes CASSSLAGLAKNIQYF.

The CDR3 DNA sequence: TGCGCCAGCAGCTTGCTGGGTATGAGCGAGCAGTACTTC. It specifies CASSLLGMSEQYF. This chain connects TRBV5-1 to TRBJ2-7; D gene unclear. Germline CDR1 and CDR2: SGHRS and YFSETQ. The V gene lost 1 base and the J gene lost 6 bases, with 11 bases spanning the gap. CDR3 size: 13 residues.

V is TRBV6-1 and J is TRBJ1-5; D call uncertain. Germline V gives CDR1 MNHNS, CDR2 SASEGT. The CDR3 has 16 residues. V was pared by 1 base and J by 0 bases, with 10 bases between. CDR3 protein: CASSEGRHLSNQPQHF. In nucleotides, the CDR3 is TGTGCCAGCAGTGAAGGGAGGCACCTTAGCAATCAGCCCCAGCATTTT.

This clonotype was counted between two and nine times. This chain joins TRBV11-2 and TRBJ2-3; no firm D call. Trimming stripped 0 bases from V and 0 bases from J, with 7 bases between. The CDR3 contains 15 residues. In germline, CDR1 is SGHAT, CDR2 FQNNGV. The DNA for the CDR3 is TGTGCCAGCAGCTTAGAGCGCAGGAGCACAGATACGCAGTATTTT. Its translation is CASSLERRSTDTQYF.

The V gene is TRBV27, the J gene TRBJ1-2; 10 nucleotides line up with TRBD1. The V gene end was trimmed by 4 bases and the J gene end by 7 bases; junction bases not matched to a gene: 6. The CDR3 totals 14 residues. Germline loops: CDR1 MNHEY, CDR2 SMNVEV (reference sequence). For the CDR3, the DNA is TGTGCCAGCAGTTCCGAGGACAGGGGGTCTGGCTACACCTTC. This gives the protein CASSSEDRGSGYTF.

The V gene is TRBV7-9, the J gene TRBJ2-1; D gene uncertain. The V and J ends lost 6 bases and 8 bases respectively, with 11 bases between them. The CDR3 consists of 12 residues. Germline assignment: CDR1 SEHNR and CDR2 FQNEAQ (reference sequence). The CDR3 spells CASSSRADEQFF. The DNA for the CDR3 is TGTGCCAGCAGTTCTAGGGCCGATGAGCAGTTCTTC.

The J gene is TRBJ2-2, the V gene TRBV5-6; D not certain. Trimming stripped 4 bases from V and 2 bases from J, with 9 bases between. The CDR3 length is 14 residues. The germline gives CDR1 SGHDT, CDR2 YYEEEE. In DNA, the CDR3 is TGTGCCAGCAGCACCAAACCAAACACCGGGGAGCTGTTTTTT. The encoded protein is CASSTKPNTGELFF.

The V and J genes are TRBV7-1 and TRBJ2-7; D gene unclear. TRBV7-1 is classed as an ORF, of uncertain function. The CDR3 totals 13 residues. Deletions cut 5 bases from V and 4 bases from J, with 12 bases between. The chain's CDR3 is CASSPPDGYEQYF. The DNA for the CDR3 is TGTGCCAGCAGCCCTCCGGACGGGTACGAGCAGTACTTC.

The chain uses TRBV27 and TRBJ2-5, with D perhaps matching TRBD2 (6 bases). The V gene's germline CDR1 is MNHEY and CDR2 SMNVEV (reference sequence). V was pared by 6 bases and J by 0 bases, with 8 bases between. The CDR3 is made up of 13 amino acids. In DNA, the CDR3 is TGTGCCAGCAGCGGGAGCTACCAAGAGACCCAGTACTTC. Encoded protein: CASSGSYQETQYF.